This entry describes one T cell receptor (beta chain). Profiled with immunoSEQ multiplex PCR; TCRdb holds only in-frame clones, not every one. This sample has over 85,000 clones, with approximately 86% found just once. This CDR3 has 17 residues. Trimming removed 7 bases at V and 0 bases at J, with 19 bases between. Germline V CDR1 and CDR2: MNHEY, SMNVEV (reference sequence). The sample originates from a study of blood T cell repertoires in COVID-19. The wider study: The origin of the acute and convalescent COVID-19 samples was the United States, Italy and Spain. In each case, the material was cDNA or gDNA derived from T cells, B-cell-depleted T cells, or PBMCs.

The sequence was collected from a human donor in a cohort sampled during active COVID-19. The genes are TRBV27 and TRBJ1-3; D is uncertain. Sequenced input: peripheral blood. The CDR3: CASTPPLPEVSGNTIYF. CDR3 nucleotide sequence: TGTGCCAGCACCCCCCCCCTCCCTGAGGTCTCTGGAAACACCATATATTTT.